One sample yielded the 29 T cell receptor beta chains listed below, sequenced in a study of cytomegalovirus exposure and HLA in healthy donors. The study ran its PCR with 60 Vbeta and 13 Jbeta primers. TCRdb keeps only in-frame clones here, not all; method: immunoSEQ multiplex PCR. The repertoire includes roughly 180,000 clones, about 9.4% of them detected once, and less than 1.5% sits in the top ten. Sequencing was performed on PBMCs. These receptors came from a woman younger than 45 in good health and CMV-seropositive.

This clone showed up just a few times. The chain couples TRBV5-1 to TRBJ2-7; D is undetermined. The germline V gene encodes CDR1 SGHRS and CDR2 YFSETQ. The CDR3 spans 16 residues. V lost 4 bases and J lost 0, with 17 bases in between. The CDR3 region is CASSSAANSSSYEQYF. The CDR3 DNA follows: TGCGCCAGCAGCAGCGCCGCGAACTCGAGCTCCTACGAGCAGTACTTC.

This clone has just a few counts. The V and J genes are TRBV6-4 and TRBJ2-3, with 9 nucleotides matching TRBD2. The CDR3 sequence is 15 residues long. V lost 0 bases to trimming and J lost 3 bases; unmatched junction nucleotides: 1. Germline assignment: CDR1 MRHNA and CDR2 SNTAGT. The DNA of the CDR3 is TGTGCCAGCAGTGACTCAAGCGGGAGGACAGATACGCAGTATTTT. This codes for CASSDSSGRTDTQYF.

The rearrangement links TRBV12-1 to TRBJ2-2; the D segment call TRBD2 is taken from the table without a DNA check. TRBV12-1 is shown as a pseudogene. This CDR3 region has 16 residues. As DNA, the CDR3 is TGTGCCAGCAGCACCCTTGCGGGAGGGAACACCGGGGAGCTGTTTTTT. Encoded protein: CASSTLAGGNTGELFF.

This chain links TRBV6-5 with TRBJ1-1; 9 positions match TRBD1. CDR1 is MNHEY and CDR2 is SVGAGI in the germline V gene. The CDR3 spans 15 residues. V dropped 5 bases and J dropped 4; count of bases not matched to a gene: 8. The chain's CDR3 is CASSPETGGVTEAFF. The CDR3 DNA is TGTGCCAGCAGTCCTGAGACAGGGGGGGTCACTGAAGCTTTCTTT.

As for this clone: The CDR3 does not end in the conserved phenylalanine or tryptophan, so this is likely a read error. V usage is TRBV7-3 and J usage is TRBJ2-2; 8 bases map to TRBD2. CDR3 length: 18 amino acids. V was clipped by 5 bases and J by 3 bases; unmatched bases: 14. The germline gives CDR1 SGHTA, CDR2 FQGTGA. Here the CDR3 reads CASSRGASGQRDTGELFS. DNA of the CDR3: TGTGCCAGCAGCCGGGGGGCTAGCGGGCAGCGGGACACCGGGGAGCTGTTTTCT.

CDR3 coding DNA: TGTGCCAGCAGAGAACAGGTTGCCGGGGAGCTGTTTTTT. It specifies CASREQVAGELFF. V usage is TRBV2 and J usage is TRBJ2-2; a possible D gene is TRBD1 (5 bases). The germline gives CDR1 SNHLY, CDR2 FYNNEI. V lost 6 bases, J lost 6 bases, and 11 bases lay in between. The CDR3 covers 13 residues.

V usage is TRBV6-1 and J usage is TRBJ2-7; 16 nucleotides line up with TRBD2. The ends lost 4 bases at V and 4 bases at J; junction bases unmatched: 4. The CDR3 covers 16 residues. CDR1 and CDR2 (germline): MNHNS, SASEGT. The CDR3 DNA follows: TGTGCCAGCAGTGGGGGACTAGCGGGAGGGCAATACGAGCAGTACTTC. The encoded protein is CASSGGLAGGQYEQYF.

The gene calls are TRBV18 and TRBJ2-3, with 15 bases lining up with TRBD2. With V trimmed by 2 bases and J by 1 base, 7 bases remained unmatched. Looked up from germline, CDR1 is KGHSH and CDR2 is LQKENI. The CDR3 runs to 19 residues. The chain's CDR3 is CASSPRGLAGGRGTDTQYF. The CDR3 nucleotides read TGTGCCAGCTCACCAAGGGGACTAGCGGGAGGCCGGGGCACAGATACGCAGTATTTT.

The chain has TRBV7-9 and TRBJ2-5; 7 nucleotides agree with TRBD1. Losses at the gene ends were 5 bases for V and 2 bases for J; bases not matched to a gene: 5. The CDR3 runs to 14 residues. Germline V gene sequence: CDR1 SEHNR, CDR2 FQNEAQ (reference sequence). In DNA form, the CDR3 reads TGTGCCAGCAGCCGAGACAGGGTGCAAGAGACCCAGTACTTC. Its translation: CASSRDRVQETQYF.

This clone appeared a few times. V is TRBV28 and J is TRBJ1-2; a possible D gene is TRBD1 (6 bases). The V and J ends lost 3 bases and 4 bases respectively, with 12 bases between them. The CDR3 contains 14 residues. Germline CDR1 and CDR2: MDHEN and SYDVKM. The CDR3 loop reads CASSFRQESYGYTF. The CDR3 nucleotides are TGTGCCAGCAGTTTTAGACAGGAGAGCTATGGCTACACCTTC.

The V gene is TRBV6-1, the J gene TRBJ1-4; D is possibly TRBD1 (5 bases). The CDR3 consists of 14 residues. With 7 bases removed from V and 4 bases from J, the gap between germline ends came to 13 bases. CDR1 and CDR2 from the germline V gene are MNHNS and SASEGT. CDR3 sequence (DNA): TGTGCCAGCACCACCGGGGGAGGTAATGAAAAACTGTTTTTT. Protein sequence: CASTTGGGNEKLFF.

V and J are TRBV30 and TRBJ2-5; D is possibly TRBD2 (5 bases). The DNA end is more similar to TRBJ2-7, so the J call may be wrong. Germline CDR1 reads GTSNPN; CDR2 reads SVGIG (reference sequence). The CDR3 is 13 amino acids. The CDR3 DNA sequence: TGTGCCTGGAGTAGCGGCCAGCCCGGCGAGCAGTACTTC. It specifies CAWSSGQPGEQYF.

This clone was counted a few times. The chain employs TRBV10-1 and TRBJ2-1, with 7 positions matching TRBD1. The CDR3 is 18 amino acids. Germline V gives CDR1 WNHNN, CDR2 SYGVQD (reference sequence). Trimming took 0 bases from V and 4 from J; bases not matched to a gene: 12. The CDR3 is CASSESIIQGQVYNEQFF. CDR3 sequence (DNA): TGCGCCAGCAGTGAGTCGATCATACAAGGACAGGTATACAATGAGCAGTTCTTC.

This clone was detected only a few times. V gene TRBV5-6 combines with J gene TRBJ2-1, with TRBD2 matching 8 bases. V shed 3 bases, J shed 8 bases, and the junction held 4 bases outside the gene matches. This CDR3 has 13 amino acids. CDR1 and CDR2 (germline): SGHDT, YYEEEE. Here the CDR3 reads CASSWTSTHEQFF. Written as DNA, the CDR3 is TGTGCCAGCAGCTGGACTAGCACCCATGAGCAGTTCTTC. Variable domain in full (rest from reference TRBV5-6 and TRBJ2-1): DAGVTQSPTHLIKTRGQQVTLRCSPKSGHDTVSWYQQALGQGPQFIFQYYEEEERQRGNFPDRFSGHQFPNYSSELNVNALLLGDSALYLCASSWTSTHEQFFGPGTRLTVL.

This clone was seen a few times. The rearrangement uses TRBV2 and TRBJ2-6; 8 nucleotides line up with TRBD1. The CDR3 loop spans 16 amino acids. Trimming removed 9 bases from V and 2 bases from J; junction bases left unmatched: 9. The germline CDR1 and CDR2 sequences are SNHLY and FYNNEI. The CDR3: CASPGQDSTGANVLTF. DNA for the CDR3: TGTGCCAGTCCGGGACAGGATAGTACTGGGGCCAACGTCCTGACTTTC.

This clone was seen a few times. The genes are TRBV29-1 and TRBJ1-2; TRBD1 matches at 8 bases. This CDR3 is 14 amino acids long. The J segment lost 4 bases and the V segment lost 4 bases, leaving 8 bases of the junction unmatched. Germline loops: CDR1 SQVTM, CDR2 ANQGSEA. The CDR3 sequence is CSVGMDRVSYGYTF. The CDR3 DNA sequence: TGCAGCGTTGGAATGGACAGGGTGAGCTATGGCTACACCTTC. Complete variable domain (other parts from reference TRBV29-1 and TRBJ1-2): SAVISQKPSRDICQRGTSLTIQCQVDSQVTMMFWYRQQPGQSLTLIATANQGSEATYESGFVIDKFPISRPNLTFSTLTVSNMSPEDSSIYLCSVGMDRVSYGYTFGSGTRLTVV.

This clone was found a few times. V gene TRBV9 combines with J gene TRBJ2-1; D might be TRBD2 (5 bases). Germline V gene data show CDR1 as SGDLS and CDR2 as YYNGEE. Trimming took off 7 bases at V and 2 bases at J, with 10 bases between the two ends. The CDR3 length is 13 residues. CDR3 bases: TGTGCCAGCGGAGGAGTTCCCTACAATGAGCAGTTCTTC. This codes for CASGGVPYNEQFF.

The chain uses TRBV5-4 and TRBJ2-7; 7 bases align to TRBD2. This CDR3 is built from 14 residues. The V gene's germline CDR1 is SGHNT and CDR2 YYREEE (reference sequence). The V segment lost 2 bases and the J segment 5 bases; nucleotides outside the gene matches: 7. The CDR3 region is CASSFNGRSHEQYF. CDR3 nucleotide sequence: TGTGCCAGCAGCTTTAACGGGAGGTCCCACGAGCAGTACTTC.

The CDR3 protein is CASRAPGQETLRGYTF. The CDR3 DNA sequence: TGCGCCAGCAGGGCACCGGGACAGGAGACCCTCCGGGGCTACACCTTC. The chain recombines TRBV5-1 with TRBJ1-2; 8 nucleotides agree with TRBD1. Germline CDR1 SGHRS, CDR2 YFSETQ. CDR3 length: 16 residues. J lost 8 bases, V lost 5 bases, and 17 bases had no gene match.

The V and J genes are TRBV2 and TRBJ1-2; 7 positions match TRBD1. CDR3 size: 14 residues. Germline V CDR1 and CDR2: SNHLY, FYNNEI. Trimming removed 4 bases from V and 0 bases from J; junction bases left unmatched: 2. For the CDR3, the DNA is TGTGCCAGCAGTGGACAGGGCACTAACTATGGCTACACCTTC. The encoded protein is CASSGQGTNYGYTF.

The V gene is TRBV29-1, the J gene TRBJ1-5; the match to TRBD1 covers 9 bases. Germline CDR1 is SQVTM and CDR2 is ANQGSEA. CDR3 length: 14 amino acids. V was pared by 2 bases and J by 3 bases, with 2 bases of the junction left unmatched. CDR3 coding DNA: TGCAGCGTTGAAACAGGGGGCTCCAATCAGCCCCAGCATTTT. Its protein product is CSVETGGSNQPQHF.

The V call is TRBV27, the J call TRBJ2-3; D ambiguous. In germline, CDR1 is MNHEY, CDR2 SMNVEV (reference sequence). This CDR3 is built from 13 residues. Trimming removed 5 bases at V and 4 bases at J, with 10 bases between. The CDR3 nucleotides read TGTGCCAGCAGTACTTTAGCCCCAGATACGCAGTATTTT. Its protein is CASSTLAPDTQYF.

The rearrangement uses TRBV7-2 and TRBJ2-5, with 13 nucleotides matching TRBD2. The CDR3 is 16 amino acids. V shed 5 bases, J shed 4 bases, and the junction held 7 bases outside the gene matches. CDR1 and CDR2 from the germline V gene are SGHTA and FQGNSA. The CDR3 region has the DNA TGTGCCAGCAGCCCCTGGACTAGCGGGAGAGGAGAGACCCAGTACTTC. Translation: CASSPWTSGRGETQYF.

This rearrangement joins TRBV2 to TRBJ1-2; weak D call: TRBD1 (5 bases). The CDR3 has 12 amino acids. Germline CDR1 is SNHLY and CDR2 is FYNNEI. V was shortened by 6 bases and J by 6 bases, with 11 bases between the two germline ends. CDR3 bases: TGTGCCAGCAGACAGGAGTTGAATGGCTACACCTTC. Translating it yields CASRQELNGYTF.

This clone appeared a few times. J is TRBJ2-5 and V is TRBV7-8; maybe TRBD1 (5 bases). The CDR3 has 15 residues. Trimming took 5 bases from V and 5 from J, leaving 18 bases between them. CDR1 is SGHVS and CDR2 is FQNEAQ in the germline V gene. DNA of the CDR3: TGTGCCAGCAGCAGACAAGGGGCAGGCTGGGAGACCCAGTACTTC. It encodes CASSRQGAGWETQYF.

The CDR3 protein is CASSLAHRDAQYF. The CDR3 bases are TGTGCCAGCAGCTTAGCACACAGAGACGCGCAGTACTTC. The J gene is TRBJ2-5, the V gene TRBV7-8, with D uncertain. CDR3 size: 13 residues. Per germline, CDR1 SGHVS and CDR2 FQNEAQ. The V end lost 0 bases, the J end lost 11 bases, and 13 bases lay between the germline ends.

This clone was seen a few times. This chain connects TRBV7-9 to TRBJ2-3; 10 bases are shared with TRBD2. Germline loops: CDR1 SEHNR, CDR2 FQNEAQ (reference sequence). Unmatched junction bases numbered 7, after V lost 5 bases and J lost 5 bases. The CDR3 is 15 amino acids. CDR3 coding DNA: TGTGCCAGCAGCCCTCTAGCGGGAGCGGGAGATACGCAGTATTTT. The encoded protein is CASSPLAGAGDTQYF. The full variable domain, completed using reference TRBV7-9 and TRBJ2-3, is DTGVSQNPRHKITKRGQNVTFRCDPISEHNRLYWYRQTLGQGPEFLTYFQNEAQLEKSRLLSDRFSAERPKGSFSTLEIQRTEQGDSAMYLCASSPLAGAGDTQYFGPGTRLTVL.

This clone was seen only a few times. V is TRBV5-4 and J is TRBJ1-1; 7 bases are a match to TRBD1. This CDR3 contains 16 residues. V lost 0 bases and J lost 0; bases outside the gene matches: 5. CDR1 and CDR2 (germline): SGHNT, YYREEE (reference sequence). The CDR3 DNA reads as TGTGCCAGCAGCTTGGGCAGGGGGACGTTGAACACTGAAGCTTTCTTT. Translating gives CASSLGRGTLNTEAFF.

The rearrangement uses TRBV7-9 and TRBJ2-3, with 7 bases that match TRBD2. Germline V lookup: CDR1 SEHNR, CDR2 FQNEAQ (reference sequence). The V and J ends lost 3 bases and 2 bases, in that order; junction bases with no gene match: 2. The CDR3 consists of 14 residues. CDR3 coding DNA: TGTGCCAGCAGCTTCAGCGGGACCACAGATACGCAGTATTTT. This sequence encodes CASSFSGTTDTQYF.